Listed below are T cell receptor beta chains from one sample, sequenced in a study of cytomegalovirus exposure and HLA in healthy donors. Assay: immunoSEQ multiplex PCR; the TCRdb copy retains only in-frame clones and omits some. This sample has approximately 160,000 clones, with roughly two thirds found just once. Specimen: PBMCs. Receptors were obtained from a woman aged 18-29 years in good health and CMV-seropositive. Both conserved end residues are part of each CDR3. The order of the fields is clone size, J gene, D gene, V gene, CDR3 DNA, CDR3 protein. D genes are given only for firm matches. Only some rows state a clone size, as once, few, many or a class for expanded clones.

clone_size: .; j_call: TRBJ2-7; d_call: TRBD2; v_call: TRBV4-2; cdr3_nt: TGTGCCAGCAGCCAAGAATTCTCTGGACTAGCGGGATACGAGCAGTACTTC; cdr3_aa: CASSQEFSGLAGYEQYF
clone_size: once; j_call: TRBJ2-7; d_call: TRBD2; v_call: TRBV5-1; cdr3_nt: TGCGCCAGCAGCCCCGGGGGGGACGAGCAGTACTTC; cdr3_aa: CASSPGGDEQYF
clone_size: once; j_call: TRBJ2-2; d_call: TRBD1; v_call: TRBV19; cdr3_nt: TGTGCCAGTAGGAAGAGGACAGGGTTTAACACCGGGGAGCTGTTTTTT; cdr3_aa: CASRKRTGFNTGELFF
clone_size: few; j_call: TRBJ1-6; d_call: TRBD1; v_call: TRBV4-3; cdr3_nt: TGCGCCAGCAGCCAGGACTCGACAGGGGAGATAGGGCCCCTCCACTTT; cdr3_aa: CASSQDSTGEIGPLHF
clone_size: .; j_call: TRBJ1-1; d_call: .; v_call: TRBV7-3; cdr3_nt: TGTGCCAGCAGCTTAGGGTTGGGCGAAGCTTTCTTT; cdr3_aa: CASSLGLGEAFF
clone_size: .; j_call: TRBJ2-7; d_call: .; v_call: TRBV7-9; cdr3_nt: TGTGCCAGCAGCTTGAAGACAGGCGGACTGTACGAGCAGTACTTC; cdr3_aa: CASSLKTGGLYEQYF
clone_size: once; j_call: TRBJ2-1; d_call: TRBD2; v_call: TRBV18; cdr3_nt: TGTGCCAGCTCACCACGGGAGGGTGGATACAATGAGCAGTTCTTC; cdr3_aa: CASSPREGGYNEQFF
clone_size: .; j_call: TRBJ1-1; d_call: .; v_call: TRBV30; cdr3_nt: TGTGCCTGGGGGGTCATACAGGGTGTAGAAGCTTTCTTT; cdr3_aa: CAWGVIQGVEAFF
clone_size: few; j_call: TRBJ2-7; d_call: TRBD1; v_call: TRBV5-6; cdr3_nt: TGTGCCAGCAGCTTGTGTGGACAGGGTTACGAGCAGTACTTC; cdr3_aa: CASSLCGQGYEQYF
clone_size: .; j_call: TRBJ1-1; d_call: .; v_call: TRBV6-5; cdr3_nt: TGTGCCAGCCGAGTGGAGGTGAACACTGAAGCTTTCTTT; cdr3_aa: CASRVEVNTEAFF
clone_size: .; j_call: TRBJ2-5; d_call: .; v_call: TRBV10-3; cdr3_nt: TGTGCCATCAGTCAGGGGTCGGGAGGTGTCCAAGAGACCCAGTACTTC; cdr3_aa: CAISQGSGGVQETQYF
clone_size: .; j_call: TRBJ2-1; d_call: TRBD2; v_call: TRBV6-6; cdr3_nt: TGTGCCAGCTCTCAAGCGGGGGGTCCCGGATACAATGAGCAGTTCTTC; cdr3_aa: CASSQAGGPGYNEQFF
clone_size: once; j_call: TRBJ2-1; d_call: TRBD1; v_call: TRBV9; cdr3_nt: TGTGCCAGCAGCTTTCGGACAGGGGGCATCAATGAGCAGTTCTTC; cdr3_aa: CASSFRTGGINEQFF
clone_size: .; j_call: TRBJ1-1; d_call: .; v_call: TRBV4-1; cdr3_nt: TGCGCCAGCAGCCAAGAGGCGGGTAATGAAGCTTTCTTT; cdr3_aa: CASSQEAGNEAFF
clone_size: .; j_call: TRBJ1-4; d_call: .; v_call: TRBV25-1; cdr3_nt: TGTGCCAGCAGTCAACAGGGTTTAAATGAAAAACTGTTTTTT; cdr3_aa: CASSQQGLNEKLFF
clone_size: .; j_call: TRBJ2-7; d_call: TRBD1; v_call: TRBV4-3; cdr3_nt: TGCGCCAGCAGCCAAAGACAGGGCCTTGGCTACGAGCAGTACTTC; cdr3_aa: CASSQRQGLGYEQYF
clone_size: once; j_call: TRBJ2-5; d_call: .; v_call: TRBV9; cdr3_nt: TGTGCCAGCAGCGTAGATCTCGGGGTCGGTCAAGAGACCCAGTACTTC; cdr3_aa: CASSVDLGVGQETQYF
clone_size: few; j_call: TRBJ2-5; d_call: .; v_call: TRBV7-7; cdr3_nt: TGTGCTAGCAGCCAAACAGGACGGGAGACCCAGTACTTC; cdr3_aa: CASSQTGRETQYF
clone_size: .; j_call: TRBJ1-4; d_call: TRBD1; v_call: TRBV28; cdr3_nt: TGTGCCAGCAGTGCCCGGACAGGGATTTATGAAAAACTGTTTTTT; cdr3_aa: CASSARTGIYEKLFF
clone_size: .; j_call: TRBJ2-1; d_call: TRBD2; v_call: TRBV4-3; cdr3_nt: TGCGCCAGCAGCCAACACATCACCGGGACTAAAGAGCAGTTCTTC; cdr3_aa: CASSQHITGTKEQFF
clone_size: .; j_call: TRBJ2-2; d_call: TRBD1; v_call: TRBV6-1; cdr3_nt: TGTGCCAGCAACAGGGGGAACACCGGGGAGCTGTTTTTT; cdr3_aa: CASNRGNTGELFF
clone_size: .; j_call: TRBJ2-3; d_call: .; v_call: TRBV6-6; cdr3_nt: TGTGCCAGCAGTCATTCGGGTCCAGATACGCAGTATTTT; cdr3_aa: CASSHSGPDTQYF
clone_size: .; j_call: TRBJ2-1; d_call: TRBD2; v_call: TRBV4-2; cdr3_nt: TGTGCCAGCAGCCATCTAGCGGACCTTTACAATGAGCAGTTCTTC; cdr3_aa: CASSHLADLYNEQFF
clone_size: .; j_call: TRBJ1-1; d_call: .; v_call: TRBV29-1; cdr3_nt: TGCAGCGTTGAAGTCCGGGGTACGAACACTGAAGCTTTCTTT; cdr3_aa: CSVEVRGTNTEAFF
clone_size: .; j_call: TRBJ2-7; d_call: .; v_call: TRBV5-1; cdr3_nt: TGCGCCAGCAGCTTGTTTATCGCAGGGTCGAGCTCCTACGAGCAGTACTTC; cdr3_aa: CASSLFIAGSSSYEQYF
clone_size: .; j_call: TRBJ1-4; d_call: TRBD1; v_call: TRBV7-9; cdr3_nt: TGTGCCAGCAGCTCCCGGGACAGGGGTGAAAAACTGTTTTTT; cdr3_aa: CASSSRDRGEKLFF
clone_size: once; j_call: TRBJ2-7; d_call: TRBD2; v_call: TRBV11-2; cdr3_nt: TGTGCCAGCAGCCCGGGACTAGCGGGATCCGACGAGCAGTACTTC; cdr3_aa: CASSPGLAGSDEQYF
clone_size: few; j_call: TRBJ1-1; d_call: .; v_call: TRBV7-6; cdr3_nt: TGTGCCAGCAGCTTAGCGCATCCTATCGGGATGTTGGGTGAAGCTTTCTTT; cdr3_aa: CASSLAHPIGMLGEAFF
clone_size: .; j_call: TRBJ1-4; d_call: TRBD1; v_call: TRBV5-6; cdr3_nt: TGTGCCAGCAGCCTGGACAGGAATGAAAAACTGTTTTTT; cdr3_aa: CASSLDRNEKLFF
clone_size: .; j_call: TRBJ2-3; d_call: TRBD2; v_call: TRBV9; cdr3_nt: TGTGCCAGCAGCAGGACTAGGATAACAGATACGCAGTATTTT; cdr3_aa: CASSRTRITDTQYF
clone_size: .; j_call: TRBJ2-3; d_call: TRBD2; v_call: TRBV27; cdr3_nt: TGTGCCAGCAGCGGACTAGCGGGAGGGCCGAGCACAGATACGCAGTATTTT; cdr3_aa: CASSGLAGGPSTDTQYF
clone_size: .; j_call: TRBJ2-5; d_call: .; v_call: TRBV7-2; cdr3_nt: TGTGCCAGCAGCTTAGGGACAGCAGTAAGAGAGACCCAGTACTTC; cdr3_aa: CASSLGTAVRETQYF
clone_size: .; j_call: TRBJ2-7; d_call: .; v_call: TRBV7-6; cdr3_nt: TGTGCCAGCAGCTTAGGGAGGGAGCAGTACTTC; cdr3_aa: CASSLGREQYF
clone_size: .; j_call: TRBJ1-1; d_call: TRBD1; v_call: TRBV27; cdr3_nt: TGTGCCAGCAGGGCTGATTACAGGGGCGTGAACACTGAAGCTTTCTTT; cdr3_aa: CASRADYRGVNTEAFF
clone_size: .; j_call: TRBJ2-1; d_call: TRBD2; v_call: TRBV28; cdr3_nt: TGTGCCAGCAGTTTATGGTTTGGGCTAGCGGAAACAGGAGGGCAGTTCTTC; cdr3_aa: CASSLWFGLAETGGQFF
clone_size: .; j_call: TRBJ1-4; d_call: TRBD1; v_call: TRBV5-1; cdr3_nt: TGCGCCAGCAGCTTTGGACAGGGAGTCGAAAAACTGTTTTTT; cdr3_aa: CASSFGQGVEKLFF
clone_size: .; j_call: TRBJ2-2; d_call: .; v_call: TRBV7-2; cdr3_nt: TGTGCCAGCAGCTTATTGCAGGGTTTGACCGGGGAGCTGTTTTTT; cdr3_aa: CASSLLQGLTGELFF
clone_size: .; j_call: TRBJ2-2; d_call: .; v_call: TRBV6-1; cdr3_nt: TGTGCCAGCAGTCTGGGACAAGTCTACACCGGGGAGCTGTTTTTT; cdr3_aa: CASSLGQVYTGELFF
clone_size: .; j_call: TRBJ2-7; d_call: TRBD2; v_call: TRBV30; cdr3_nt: TGTGCCTGGAGTGTAGGAGCGGGGTACTCCTACGAGCAGTACTTC; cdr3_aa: CAWSVGAGYSYEQYF
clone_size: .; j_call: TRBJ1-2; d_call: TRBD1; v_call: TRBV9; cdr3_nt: TGTGCCAGCAGCGGGGGACAGGGGACTGTGGATACCTTC; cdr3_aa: CASSGGQGTVDTF
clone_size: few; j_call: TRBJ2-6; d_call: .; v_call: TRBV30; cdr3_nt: TGTGCCTGGAGTATGGGGGGAGGGGCCAACGTCCTGACTTTC; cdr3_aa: CAWSMGGGANVLTF
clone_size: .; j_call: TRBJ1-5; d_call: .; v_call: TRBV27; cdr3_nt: TGTGCCAGCAGTTTGGGGGCGACAGGTCCTCAGCCCCAGCATTTT; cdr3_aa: CASSLGATGPQPQHF
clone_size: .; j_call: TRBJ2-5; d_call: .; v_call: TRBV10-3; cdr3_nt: TGTGCCATCAGTGACCGGGGGACTCTCCAAGAGACCCAGTACTTC; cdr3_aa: CAISDRGTLQETQYF
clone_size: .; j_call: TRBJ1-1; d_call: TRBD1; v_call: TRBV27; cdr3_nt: TGTGCCAGCAGTTTCCAGTCCCGGGACAGGGCCCTGAACACTGAAGCTTTCTTT; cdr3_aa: CASSFQSRDRALNTEAFF
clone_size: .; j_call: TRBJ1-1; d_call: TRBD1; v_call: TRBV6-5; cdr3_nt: TGTGCCAGCAGTTACCTGCAGGGGGCGAGCACTGAAGCTTTCTTT; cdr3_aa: CASSYLQGASTEAFF
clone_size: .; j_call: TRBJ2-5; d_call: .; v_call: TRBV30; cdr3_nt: TGTGCCTGGAGTAAGGGTGGGGCGACCCAGTACTTC; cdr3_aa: CAWSKGGATQYF
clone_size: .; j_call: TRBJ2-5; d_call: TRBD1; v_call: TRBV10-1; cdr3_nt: TGCGCCAGCAGAGGGACAGTCCAAGAGACCCAGTACTTC; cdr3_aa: CASRGTVQETQYF
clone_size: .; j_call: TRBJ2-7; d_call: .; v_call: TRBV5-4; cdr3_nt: TGTGCCAGCAGCTTGGGCACAGGGCCCCAATACGAGCAGTACTTC; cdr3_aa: CASSLGTGPQYEQYF
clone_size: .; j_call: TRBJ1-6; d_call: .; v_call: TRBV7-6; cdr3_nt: TGTGCCAGCGGGGCCGGACAAGATTCTTCACCCCTCCACTTT; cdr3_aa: CASGAGQDSSPLHF
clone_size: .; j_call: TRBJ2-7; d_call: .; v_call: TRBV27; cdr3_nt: TGTGCCAGCAGTCGCTATCCCGACAGCTACGAGCAGTACTTC; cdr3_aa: CASSRYPDSYEQYF
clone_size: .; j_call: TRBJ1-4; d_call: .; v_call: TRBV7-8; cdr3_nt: TGTGCCAGCAGCTTCTCGGGGAGTACTACAACTAATGAAAAACTGTTTTTT; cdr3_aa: CASSFSGSTTTNEKLFF